Each of the 13 T cell receptor beta chains below was sequenced from the same sample in a study of long-term antiretroviral therapy in people with HIV. This was the immunoSEQ v3.0 assay at survey level. The assay was immunoSEQ multiplex PCR, and TCRdb's table has in-frame clones only and misses some. This repertoire shows approximately 29,000 clones, 85% to 95% found once; its top ten account for 10%. Sequenced here: unsorted PBMCs, sampled 6.2 years after starting antiretroviral therapy. These receptors came from a man between 40 and 49 years old with HIV.

The V call is TRBV11-2, the J call TRBJ2-7; D may correspond to TRBD1 or TRBD2 (6 bases each). This CDR3 comprises 16 residues. Germline CDR1 SGHAT, CDR2 FQNNGV. Trimming took off 5 bases at V and 4 bases at J, with 21 bases between the two ends. The CDR3 spells CASSRLQGGRTYEQYF. The CDR3 DNA sequence: TGTGCCAGCAGCCGCCTACAGGGAGGAAGAACTTACGAGCAGTACTTC.

J is TRBJ2-3 and V is TRBV10-3; D gene uncertain. With 11 bases removed from V and 4 bases from J, the gap between germline ends came to 13 bases. CDR1 ENHRY and CDR2 SYGVKD come from the germline V gene. The CDR3 has 12 amino acids. The CDR3: CAVGDRADTQYF. The CDR3 DNA follows: TGTGCCGTTGGGGATCGGGCAGATACGCAGTATTTT.

The J gene is TRBJ2-3, the V gene TRBV15; maybe TRBD2 (6 bases). The germline V gene encodes CDR1 LNHNV and CDR2 YYDKDF (reference sequence). This CDR3 has 14 amino acids. V was pared by 3 bases and J by 1 base, with 8 bases between. In DNA, the CDR3 is TGTGCCACCAGCAGGGGGGAGGGCACAGATACGCAGTATTTT. This sequence encodes CATSRGEGTDTQYF.

This rearrangement joins TRBV7-9 to TRBJ1-2; 12 bases agree with TRBD1. CDR1 and CDR2 (germline): SEHNR, FQNEAQ (reference sequence). CDR3 length: 16 residues. J was trimmed by 7 bases and V by 5 bases; bases with no gene match: 11. The CDR3 reads CASSLEGTGGASGYTF. The CDR3 DNA follows: TGTGCCAGCAGCCTAGAAGGGACAGGGGGCGCCAGTGGCTACACCTTC.

The V call is TRBV6-5, the J call TRBJ1-5, with TRBD1 matching over 8 bases. Germline trimming cut 6 bases from V and 4 bases from J; bases unmatched to any gene: 8. The CDR3 runs 15 residues. Germline loops: CDR1 MNHEY, CDR2 SVGAGI. The CDR3: CASRSGQAANQPQHF. The CDR3 DNA reads TGTGCCAGCAGATCGGGACAGGCCGCTAATCAGCCCCAGCATTTT.

The chain is built from TRBV4-1 and TRBJ1-2; 8 nucleotides align to TRBD1. The germline V gene encodes CDR1 MGHRA and CDR2 YSYEKL. Losses at the gene ends were 5 bases for V and 2 bases for J; bases not matched to a gene: 4. The CDR3 is made up of 14 amino acids. CDR3 in amino acids: CASSIQGANYGYTF. CDR3 coding DNA: TGCGCCAGCAGCATCCAGGGGGCGAACTATGGCTACACCTTC.

This chain joins TRBV7-2 and TRBJ1-1; D may be TRBD1 (6 bases). This CDR3 is 16 amino acids long. The V end was cut by 4 bases, the J end by 6 bases, with 21 bases between. Germline loops: CDR1 SGHTA, CDR2 FQGNSA. CDR3 loop: CASSSSLGGLYAEAFF. In nucleotides, the CDR3 is TGTGCCAGCAGCTCATCCCTAGGGGGGCTATACGCTGAAGCTTTCTTT.

This clone was detected a few times. This rearrangement joins TRBV6-1 to TRBJ2-5, with D unresolved. Trimming pared 4 bases from V and 7 bases from J, leaving 10 bases between. The CDR3 totals 12 residues. Germline-derived CDR1 and CDR2 are MNHNS and SASEGT. The chain's CDR3 is CASSVQLVTQYF. The CDR3 DNA follows: TGTGCCAGCAGTGTCCAACTCGTGACCCAGTACTTC.

V is TRBV19 and J is TRBJ2-3; possible D gene TRBD2, 6 bases. This CDR3 has 16 residues. Trimming took off 3 bases at V and 0 bases at J, with 13 bases between the two ends. Germline CDR1 reads LNHDA; CDR2 reads SQIVND (reference sequence). CDR3 DNA: TGTGCCAGTAGTATGTTCCGCGGGACTAGCACAGATACGCAGTATTTT. Translation gives CASSMFRGTSTDTQYF.

The sample holds a few counts of this clone. The J gene is TRBJ2-7, the V gene TRBV11-2; TRBD2 agrees at 8 bases. The trim removed 1 base at V and 2 bases at J, leaving 1 base unmatched. The CDR3 sequence is 14 residues long. The V gene's germline CDR1 is SGHAT and CDR2 FQNNGV. DNA of the CDR3: TGTGCCAGCAGCTTAGGCGGGAGGACCTACGAGCAGTACTTC. It specifies CASSLGGRTYEQYF.

The chain recombines TRBV25-1 with TRBJ2-2; 8 bases match TRBD1. V lost 6 bases, J lost 1 base, and 1 base stayed unmatched. Germline CDR1 reads MGHDK; CDR2 reads SYGVNS. This CDR3 contains 14 residues. CDR3 in amino acids: CASRTGENTGELFF. DNA of the CDR3: TGTGCCAGCAGGACAGGGGAGAACACCGGGGAGCTGTTTTTT.

The chain joins TRBV2 to TRBJ1-1; D is unclear. The V end was cut by 5 bases, the J end by 2 bases, with 12 bases between. CDR3 length equals 14 residues. Looked up from germline, CDR1 is SNHLY and CDR2 is FYNNEI. CDR3 region: CASSWWQSNTEAFF. CDR3 bases: TGTGCCAGCAGTTGGTGGCAGTCAAACACTGAAGCTTTCTTT.

This rearrangement joins TRBV5-6 to TRBJ2-7; D is unclear. In germline, CDR1 is SGHDT, CDR2 YYEEEE. The ends were cut back, 3 bases at V and 4 bases at J, with 8 bases in the middle. The CDR3 covers 12 residues. CDR3: CASSSSPYEQYF. In nucleotides, the CDR3 is TGTGCCAGCAGCTCTTCTCCTTACGAGCAGTACTTC.